This TCR beta chain stems from a study of T cells in Graves' hyperthyroidism and ophthalmopathy. Researchers amplified the TCR beta CDR3 regions from RNA transcripts. The HTBI primer set was used in a first-round RT-PCR of the TCR CDR3. From the multiplex PCR reads, TCRdb called clonotypes with MiXCR, one entry per CDR3 protein. The sample yields 490,000 or so distinct CDR3 sequences, about 22% seen once. A remark on this clonotype: The antigen is undetermined.

The CDR3 consists of 15 residues. The germline V gene encodes CDR1 SQVTM and CDR2 ANQGSEA. V gave up 2 bases and J gave up 7 bases, with 18 bases separating them. Whole-study results and caveats: Stable hyperthyroidism was separated from ophthalmopathy by a model based on 13 V-J features. Blood also contained most expanded thyroid clonotypes above 0.001.

The sequencing input was blood. The chain is built from TRBV29-1 and TRBJ2-1; D tentatively reads TRBD1 or TRBD2 (6 bases each). The receptor comes from a woman in her seventies with Graves' ophthalmopathy. DNA of the CDR3: TGCAGCGTTGAATCGGGGGCAGGTACTCGAAATGAGCAGTTCTTC. Its translation is CSVESGAGTRNEQFF.